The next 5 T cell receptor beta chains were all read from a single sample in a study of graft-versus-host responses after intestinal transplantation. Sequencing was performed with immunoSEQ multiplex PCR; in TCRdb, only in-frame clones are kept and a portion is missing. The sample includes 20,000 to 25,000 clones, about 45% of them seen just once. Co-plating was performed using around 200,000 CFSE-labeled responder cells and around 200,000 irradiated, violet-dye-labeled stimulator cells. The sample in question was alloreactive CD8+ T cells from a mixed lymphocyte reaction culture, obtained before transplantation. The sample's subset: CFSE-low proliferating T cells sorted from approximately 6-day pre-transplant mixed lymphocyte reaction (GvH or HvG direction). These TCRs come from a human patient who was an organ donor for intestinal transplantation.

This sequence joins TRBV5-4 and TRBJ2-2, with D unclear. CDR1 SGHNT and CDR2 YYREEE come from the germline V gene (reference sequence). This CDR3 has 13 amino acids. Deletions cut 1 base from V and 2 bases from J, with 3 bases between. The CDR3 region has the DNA TGTGCCAGCAGCTTGCTTAACACCGGGGAGCTGTTTTTT. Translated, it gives CASSLLNTGELFF.

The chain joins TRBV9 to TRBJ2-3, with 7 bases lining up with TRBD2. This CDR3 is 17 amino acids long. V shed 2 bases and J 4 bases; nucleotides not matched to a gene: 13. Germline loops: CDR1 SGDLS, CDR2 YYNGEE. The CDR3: CASSVSPGREGPDTQYF. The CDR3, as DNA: TGTGCCAGCAGCGTTTCCCCGGGGAGGGAGGGACCAGATACGCAGTATTTT. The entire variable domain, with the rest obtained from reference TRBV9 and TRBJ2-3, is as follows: DSGVTQTPKHLITATGQRVTLRCSPRSGDLSVYWYQQSLDQGLQFLIQYYNGEERAKGNILERFSAQQFPDLHSELNLSSLELGDSALYFCASSVSPGREGPDTQYFGPGTRLTVL.

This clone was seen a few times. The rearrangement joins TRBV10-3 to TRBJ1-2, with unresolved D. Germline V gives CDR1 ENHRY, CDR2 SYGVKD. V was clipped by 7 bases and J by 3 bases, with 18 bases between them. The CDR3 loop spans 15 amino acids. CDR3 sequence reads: CAIKTVSGEDYGYTF. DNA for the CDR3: TGTGCCATCAAGACTGTCTCCGGCGAGGACTATGGCTACACCTTC.

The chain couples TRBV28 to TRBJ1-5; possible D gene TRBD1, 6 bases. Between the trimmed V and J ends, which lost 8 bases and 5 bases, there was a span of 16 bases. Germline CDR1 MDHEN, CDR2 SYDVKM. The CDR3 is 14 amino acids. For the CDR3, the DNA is TGTGCCAGCGGACAGCTGGGTCTTGATCAGCCCCAGCATTTT. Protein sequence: CASGQLGLDQPQHF.

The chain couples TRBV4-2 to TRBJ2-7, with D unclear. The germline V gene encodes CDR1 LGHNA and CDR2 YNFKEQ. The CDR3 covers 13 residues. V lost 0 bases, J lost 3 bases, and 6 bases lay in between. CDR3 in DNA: TGTGCCAGCAGCCAAGATCTGGGCTACGAGCAGTACTTC. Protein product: CASSQDLGYEQYF.